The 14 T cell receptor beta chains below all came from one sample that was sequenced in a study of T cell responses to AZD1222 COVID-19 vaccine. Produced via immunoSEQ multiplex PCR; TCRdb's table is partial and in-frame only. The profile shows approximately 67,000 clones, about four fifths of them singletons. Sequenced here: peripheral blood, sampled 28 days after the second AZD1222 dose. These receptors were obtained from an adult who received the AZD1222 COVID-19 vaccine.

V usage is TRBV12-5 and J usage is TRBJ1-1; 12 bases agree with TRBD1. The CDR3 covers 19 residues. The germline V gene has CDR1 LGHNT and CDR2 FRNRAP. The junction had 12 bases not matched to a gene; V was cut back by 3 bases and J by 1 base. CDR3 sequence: CASGFHSGTGGAGNTEAFF. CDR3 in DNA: TGTGCTAGTGGTTTTCATTCCGGGACAGGGGGCGCGGGGAACACTGAAGCTTTCTTT.

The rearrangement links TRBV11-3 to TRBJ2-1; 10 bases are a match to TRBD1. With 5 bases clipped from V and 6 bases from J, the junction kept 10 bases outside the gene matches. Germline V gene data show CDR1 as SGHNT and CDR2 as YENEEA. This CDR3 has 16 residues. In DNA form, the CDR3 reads TGTGCCAGCAGCCCAAACCCGGGACAGGGGATCAATGAGCAGTTCTTC. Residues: CASSPNPGQGINEQFF.

CDR3 sequence reads: CALRRGGSYNEQFF. The DNA of the CDR3 is TGTGCCCTCAGAAGGGGCGGGTCCTACAATGAGCAGTTCTTC. V is TRBV7-2 and J is TRBJ2-1, with D tentatively TRBD1 or TRBD2 (5 bases each). The CDR3 runs 14 residues. V was shortened by 11 bases and J by 1 base, with 15 bases between the two germline ends. Germline V gene data show CDR1 as SGHTA and CDR2 as FQGNSA.

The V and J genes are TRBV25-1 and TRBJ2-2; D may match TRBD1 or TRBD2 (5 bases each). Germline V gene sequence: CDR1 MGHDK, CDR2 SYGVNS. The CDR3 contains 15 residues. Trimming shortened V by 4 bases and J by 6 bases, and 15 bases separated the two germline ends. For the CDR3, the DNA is TGTGCCAGCAGTGCGGGACCCAAGGGGTCCGGGGAGCTGTTTTTT. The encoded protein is CASSAGPKGSGELFF.

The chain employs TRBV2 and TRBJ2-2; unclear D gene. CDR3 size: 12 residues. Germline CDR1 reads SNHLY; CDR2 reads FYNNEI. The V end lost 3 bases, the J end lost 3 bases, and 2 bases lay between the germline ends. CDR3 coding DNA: TGTGCCAGCAGTGACGACACCGGGGAGCTGTTTTTT. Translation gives CASSDDTGELFF.

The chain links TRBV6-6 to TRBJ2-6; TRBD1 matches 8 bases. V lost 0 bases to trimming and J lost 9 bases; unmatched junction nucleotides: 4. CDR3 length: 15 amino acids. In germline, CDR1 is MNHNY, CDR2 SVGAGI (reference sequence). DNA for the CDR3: TGTGCCAGCAGTTACTCGGACAGGGCCCTCAACGTCCTGACTTTC. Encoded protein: CASSYSDRALNVLTF.

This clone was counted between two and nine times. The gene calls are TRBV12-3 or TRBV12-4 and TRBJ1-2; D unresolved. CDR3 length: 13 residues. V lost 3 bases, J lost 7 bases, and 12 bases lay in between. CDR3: CASSLVGSVGYTF. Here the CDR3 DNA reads TGTGCCAGCAGTTTGGTCGGGTCAGTTGGCTACACCTTC.

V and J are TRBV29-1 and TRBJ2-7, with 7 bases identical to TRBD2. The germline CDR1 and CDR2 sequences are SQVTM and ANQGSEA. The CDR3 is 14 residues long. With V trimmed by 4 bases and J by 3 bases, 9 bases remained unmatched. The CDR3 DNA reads TGCAGCGTTGTAGAGCGGGACGGCAGCTACGAGCAGTACTTC. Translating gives CSVVERDGSYEQYF.

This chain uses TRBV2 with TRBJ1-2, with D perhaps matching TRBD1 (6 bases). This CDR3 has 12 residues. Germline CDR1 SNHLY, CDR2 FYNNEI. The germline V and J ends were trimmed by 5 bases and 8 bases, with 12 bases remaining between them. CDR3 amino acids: CASSRAGEGYTF. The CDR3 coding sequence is TGTGCCAGCAGTCGGGCAGGGGAAGGCTACACCTTC.

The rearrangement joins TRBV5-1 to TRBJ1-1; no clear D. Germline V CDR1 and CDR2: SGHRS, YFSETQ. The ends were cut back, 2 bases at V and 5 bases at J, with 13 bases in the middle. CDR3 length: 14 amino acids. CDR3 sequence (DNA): TGCGCCAGCAGCTTAGAGCACCTCGGGACTGAAGCTTTCTTT. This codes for CASSLEHLGTEAFF.

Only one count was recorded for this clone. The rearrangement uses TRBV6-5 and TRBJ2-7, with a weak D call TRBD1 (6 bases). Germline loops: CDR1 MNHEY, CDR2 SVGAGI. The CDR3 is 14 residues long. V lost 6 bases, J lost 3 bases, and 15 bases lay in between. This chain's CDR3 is CASSLANRVYEQYF. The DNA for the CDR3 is TGTGCCAGCAGCCTCGCCAACAGGGTCTACGAGCAGTACTTC.

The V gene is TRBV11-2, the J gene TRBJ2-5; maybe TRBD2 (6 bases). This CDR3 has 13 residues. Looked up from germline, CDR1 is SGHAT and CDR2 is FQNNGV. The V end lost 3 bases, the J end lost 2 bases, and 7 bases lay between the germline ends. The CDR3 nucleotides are TGTGCCAGCAGCTTTGGGGGGCAAGAGACCCAGTACTTC. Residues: CASSFGGQETQYF. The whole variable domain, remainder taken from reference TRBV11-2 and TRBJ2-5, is EAGVAQSPRYKIIEKRQSVAFWCNPISGHATLYWYQQILGQGPKLLIQFQNNGVVDDSQLPKDRFSAERLKGVDSTLKIQPAKLEDSAVYLCASSFGGQETQYFGPGTRLLVL.

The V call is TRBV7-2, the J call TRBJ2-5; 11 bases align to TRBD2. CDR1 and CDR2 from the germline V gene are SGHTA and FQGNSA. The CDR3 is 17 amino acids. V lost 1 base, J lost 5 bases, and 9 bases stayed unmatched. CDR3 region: CASSLVGSGGAWETQYF. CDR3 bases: TGTGCCAGCAGCTTAGTAGGTAGCGGGGGGGCCTGGGAGACCCAGTACTTC.

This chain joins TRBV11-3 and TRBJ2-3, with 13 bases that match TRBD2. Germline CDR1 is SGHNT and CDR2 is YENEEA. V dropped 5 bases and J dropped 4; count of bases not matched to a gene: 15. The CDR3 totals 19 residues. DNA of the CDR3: TGTGCCAGCAGCGCCCGACTAGCGGGGGGCCAGGACGGGCCAGATACGCAGTATTTT. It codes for CASSARLAGGQDGPDTQYF.